Below, one T cell receptor (beta chain) is given with its context. What it recognizes is unknown. Germline V lookup: CDR1 MDHEN, CDR2 SYDVKM. The V and J ends lost 2 bases and 3 bases, in that order; junction bases with no gene match: 6. This CDR3 comprises 15 residues. This entry belongs to a study of shared clonotypes between healthy human individuals. General observations from the study: Lower generation probabilities were found for non-shared clonotypes than for those shared by all four donors. Blood was the sole source, and tissue repertoires probably differ. Sharing across four donors was highest in naive CD4 (around 5%) and lowest in memory CD8 (approximately 0.4%).

Some clones are missing from TCRdb's copy, which holds only in-frame ones; the method was immunoSEQ multiplex PCR. The sample contains about 2.4 million clones, around 90% of which appear only once. The chain recombines TRBV28 with TRBJ2-7, with 8 positions matching TRBD1. The source of this sequence is a man younger than 35 in good health. The sample consisted of naive CD4+ T cells sorted from blood. Subset defined: CD45RA+ positively selected. CDR3 sequence: CASSLPGQGNYEQYF. The CDR3 coding sequence is TGTGCCAGCAGTTTACCCGGACAGGGTAACTACGAGCAGTACTTC. The whole variable domain, remainder taken from reference TRBV28 and TRBJ2-7, is DVKVTQSSRYLVKRTGEKVFLECVQDMDHENMFWYRQDPGLGLRLIYFSYDVKMKEKGDIPEGYSVSREKKERFSLILESASTNQTSMYLCASSLPGQGNYEQYFGPGTRLTVT.